This T cell receptor beta chain was sequenced for a study of blood T cell repertoires in COVID-19. Study information: T cells, B-cell-depleted T cells, or PBMCs supplied cDNA or gDNA.

Sequencing used immunoSEQ multiplex PCR; TCRdb keeps in-frame clones, though not all of them. The sample contains about 330,000 clones, about nine tenths of which appear only once. The source material was peripheral blood. This receptor was identified in a man aged 25-45 years with COVID-19, enrolled during active disease.

The CDR3 loop reads CASSIQGAFEAFF. CDR3 nucleotides: TGCGCCAGCAGCATACAGGGGGCCTTTGAAGCTTTCTTT. This chain uses TRBV5-1 with TRBJ1-1; 9 bases line up with TRBD1. The germline gives CDR1 SGHRS, CDR2 YFSETQ. The CDR3 has 13 amino acids. J gave up 7 bases and V 4 bases, and 5 bases lay outside the gene matches.